This T cell receptor (beta chain) was found in a study of blood T cell repertoires in COVID-19. About the research overall: Both acute and convalescent COVID-19 samples were obtained from the United States, Italy and Spain.

Sequenced by immunoSEQ multiplex PCR; TCRdb stores in-frame clones only, minus some. The repertoire holds about 150,000 clones, with 70% to 85% as singletons. The CDR3 has 12 residues. Germline V gene data show CDR1 as MNHNY and CDR2 as SVGAGI (reference sequence). The V end lost 6 bases, the J end lost 11 bases, and 16 bases lay between the germline ends. The receptor was isolated from a woman between 55 and 75 years old with acute or convalescent COVID-19. The chain uses TRBV6-6 and TRBJ1-1; possibly TRBD1 for D (6 bases). Sequencing was done on a sample of peripheral blood. The CDR3 spells CASRPGGLRAFF. The DNA for the CDR3 is TGTGCCAGCAGGCCGGGGGGCTTAAGGGCTTTCTTT.